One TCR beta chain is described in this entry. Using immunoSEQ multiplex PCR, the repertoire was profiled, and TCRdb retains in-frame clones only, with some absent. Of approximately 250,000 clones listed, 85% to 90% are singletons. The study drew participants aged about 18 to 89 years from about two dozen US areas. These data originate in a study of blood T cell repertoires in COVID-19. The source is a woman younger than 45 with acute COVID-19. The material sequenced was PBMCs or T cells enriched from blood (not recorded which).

For the CDR3, the DNA is TGTGCCAGCAGCTTAGGGCAGGGTCTCCCTGCGCACACTGAAGCTTTCTTT. It codes for CASSLGQGLPAHTEAFF. The gene calls are TRBV7-9 and TRBJ1-1; tentative D call: TRBD1 (5 bases). The CDR3 length is 17 residues. Germline values: CDR1 SEHNR, CDR2 FQNEAQ (reference sequence). Between the trimmed V and J ends, which lost 1 base and 3 bases, there was a span of 18 bases.